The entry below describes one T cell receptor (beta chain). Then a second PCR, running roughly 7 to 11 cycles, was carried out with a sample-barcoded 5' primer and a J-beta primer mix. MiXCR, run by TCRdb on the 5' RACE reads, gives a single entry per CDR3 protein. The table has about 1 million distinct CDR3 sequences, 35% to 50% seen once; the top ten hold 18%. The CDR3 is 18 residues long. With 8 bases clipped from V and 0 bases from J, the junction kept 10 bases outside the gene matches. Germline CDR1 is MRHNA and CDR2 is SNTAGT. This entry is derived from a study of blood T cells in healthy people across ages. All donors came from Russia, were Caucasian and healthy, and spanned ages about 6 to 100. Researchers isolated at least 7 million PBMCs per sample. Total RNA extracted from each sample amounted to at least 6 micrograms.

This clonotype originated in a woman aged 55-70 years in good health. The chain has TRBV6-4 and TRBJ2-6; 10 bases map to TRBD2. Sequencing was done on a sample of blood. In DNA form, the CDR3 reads TGTGCCAGCGGCCCCGGGGTAGCGGGAGGCTCTGGGGCCAACGTCCTGACTTTC. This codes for CASGPGVAGGSGANVLTF.